This T cell receptor beta chain emerged from a study of blood T cell repertoires in COVID-19. As for the study in general: Acute and convalescent COVID-19 specimens originated in the United States, Italy and Spain. PBMCs, B-cell-depleted T cells, or T cells were the source of the cDNA or gDNA that made up the material.

The table came from immunoSEQ multiplex PCR; TCRdb's copy has only in-frame clones and leaves some out. The data contain nearly 350,000 clones, under 95% of them seen just once; the ten biggest clones take up 2.5% to 4%. Turning to this clone: Other nucleotide sequences in the sample specify the same CDR3.

The CDR3 is made up of 14 amino acids. With 0 bases removed from V and 2 bases from J, the gap between germline ends came to 7 bases. Germline V lookup: CDR1 SGHRS, CDR2 YFSETQ. This receptor was identified in a woman between 18 and 29 years old who had recovered from COVID-19. The sequencing input was peripheral blood. The genes are TRBV5-1 and TRBJ2-3; D perhaps matches TRBD1 (6 bases). Written as DNA, the CDR3 is TGCGCCAGCAGCTTGGACAGGGTCACAGATACGCAGTATTTT. This encodes CASSLDRVTDTQYF.